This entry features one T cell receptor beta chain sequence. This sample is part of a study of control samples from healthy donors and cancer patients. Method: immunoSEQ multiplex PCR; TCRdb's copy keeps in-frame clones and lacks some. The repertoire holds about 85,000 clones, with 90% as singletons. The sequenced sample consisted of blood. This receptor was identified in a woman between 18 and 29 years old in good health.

CDR3 sequence: CASSQGGVNTEAFF. CDR3 nucleotide sequence: TGTGCCAGCAGCCAAGGTGGGGTGAACACTGAAGCTTTCTTT. J is TRBJ1-1 and V is TRBV4-2; D gene unclear. There are 14 residues in the CDR3. Germline V gene lookup returns CDR1 LGHNA and CDR2 YNFKEQ. The V end lost 1 base, the J end lost 0 bases, and 6 bases lay between the germline ends.